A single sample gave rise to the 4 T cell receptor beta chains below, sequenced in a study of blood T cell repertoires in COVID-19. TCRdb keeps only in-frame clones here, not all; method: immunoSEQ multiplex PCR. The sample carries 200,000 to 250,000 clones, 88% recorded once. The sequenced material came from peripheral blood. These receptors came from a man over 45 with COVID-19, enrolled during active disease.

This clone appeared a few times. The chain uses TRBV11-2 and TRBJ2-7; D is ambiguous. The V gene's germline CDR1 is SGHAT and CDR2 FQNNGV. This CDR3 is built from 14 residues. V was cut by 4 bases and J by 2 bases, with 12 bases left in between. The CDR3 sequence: CASSSLRYTYEQYF. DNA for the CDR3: TGTGCCAGCAGCTCTCTGCGGTATACCTACGAGCAGTACTTC.

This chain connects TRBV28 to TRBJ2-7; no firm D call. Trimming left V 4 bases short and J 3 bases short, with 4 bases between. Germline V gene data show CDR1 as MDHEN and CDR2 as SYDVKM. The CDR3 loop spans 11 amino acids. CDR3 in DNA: TGTGCCAGCAGTTCTTACTACGAGCAGTACTTC. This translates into CASSSYYEQYF.

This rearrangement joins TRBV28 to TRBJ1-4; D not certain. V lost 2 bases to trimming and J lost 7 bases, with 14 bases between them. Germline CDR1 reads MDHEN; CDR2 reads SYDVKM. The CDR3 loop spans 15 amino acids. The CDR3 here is CASSLGGLRGEKLFF. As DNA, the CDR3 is TGTGCCAGCAGTTTAGGAGGCCTGCGTGGTGAAAAACTGTTTTTT.

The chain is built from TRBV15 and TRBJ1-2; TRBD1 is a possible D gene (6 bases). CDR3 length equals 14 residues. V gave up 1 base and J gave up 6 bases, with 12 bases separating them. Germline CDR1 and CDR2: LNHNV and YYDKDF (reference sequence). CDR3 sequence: CATSRGTGPDGYTF. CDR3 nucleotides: TGTGCCACCAGCAGAGGAACAGGGCCGGATGGCTACACCTTC. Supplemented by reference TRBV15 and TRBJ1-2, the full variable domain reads DAMVIQNPRYQVTQFGKPVTLSCSQTLNHNVMYWYQQKSSQAPKLLFHYYDKDFNNEADTPDNFQSRRPNTSFCFLDIRSPGLGDTAMYLCATSRGTGPDGYTFGSGTRLTVV.